This T cell receptor (beta chain) was found in a study of STAT3 mutations in large granular lymphocyte leukemia. Turning to the study itself: Roughly half the longitudinally sequenced T-LGLL patients had canonical STAT3 mutations. Under 50% of treated T-LGLL patients showed hematologic response to immunosuppression. General study findings and limits: In about 30% of the 18 patients, new TCR clonotypes emerged after therapy. Every T-cell large granular lymphocyte leukemia patient had at least one immunodominant TCR beta clonotype.

Germline V gives CDR1 MNHEY, CDR2 SVGAGI. Trimming pared 2 bases from V and 9 bases from J, leaving 14 bases between. The CDR3 contains 14 residues. This clone has just a few counts. Its target is not known. Assay: immunoSEQ multiplex PCR; the TCRdb copy retains only in-frame clones and omits some. The sample records 3,000 to 3,500 clones, about 73% being singletons. The chain joins TRBV6-5 to TRBJ2-4; TRBD2 is a possible D gene (5 bases). This receptor was obtained from a man between 60 and 75 years old with T-cell large granular lymphocyte leukemia. Some clones in this sample may be carry-over from other donors' samples. Sequencing used peripheral blood mononuclear cells. The CDR3 bases are TGTGCCAGCAGTTACCGGGCGGGTGTGAGCATTCAGTACTTC. Translated: CASSYRAGVSIQYF.